The 32 T cell receptor beta chains below were found in one sample sequenced in a study of cytomegalovirus exposure and HLA in healthy donors. PCR was performed using 60 Vbeta and 13 Jbeta primers. Repertoires were generated with immunoSEQ multiplex PCR, while TCRdb's copy carries only in-frame clones and drops some. Counted here are about 190,000 clones, around three quarters occurring once; the ten biggest clones make up about 1.5%. The sample consisted of PBMCs. These receptor sequences come from a woman between 18 and 29 years old in good health and CMV-seronegative.

The J gene is TRBJ2-7, the V gene TRBV9; 8 bases fit TRBD1. This CDR3 has 15 residues. The V gene's germline CDR1 is SGDLS and CDR2 YYNGEE. The trim removed 0 bases at V and 4 bases at J, leaving 6 bases unmatched. For the CDR3, the DNA is TGTGCCAGCAGCGTAGGGTCAGGGGGCCCTTACGAGCAGTACTTC. Protein: CASSVGSGGPYEQYF.

The sample holds a few counts of this clone. The chain combines TRBV29-1 with TRBJ2-7; TRBD2 matches at 8 bases. J was trimmed by 5 bases and V by 5 bases; bases with no gene match: 8. CDR1 SQVTM and CDR2 ANQGSEA come from the germline V gene. The CDR3 contains 13 residues. This chain's CDR3 is CSVTDTGGDEQYF. The CDR3, as DNA: TGCAGCGTTACAGACACGGGAGGGGACGAGCAGTACTTC.

V gene TRBV5-1 combines with J gene TRBJ1-2, with TRBD1 matching 7 bases. The V gene end was trimmed by 4 bases and the J gene end by 8 bases; junction bases not matched to a gene: 8. The CDR3 runs 13 residues. Germline CDR1 and CDR2: SGHRS and YFSETQ. The CDR3 loop is CASSVGTVEGYTF. For the CDR3, the DNA is TGCGCCAGCAGCGTAGGGACAGTGGAAGGCTACACCTTC.

The gene calls are TRBV30 and TRBJ1-2; D is undetermined. This CDR3 region has 14 residues. Germline V gene sequence: CDR1 GTSNPN, CDR2 SVGIG (reference sequence). Trimming took off 2 bases at V and 4 bases at J, with 14 bases between the two ends. This CDR3 reads CAWSLDHRGYGYTF. DNA for the CDR3: TGTGCCTGGAGTCTCGACCACCGGGGCTATGGCTACACCTTC.

V and J are TRBV2 and TRBJ1-5, with 9 bases fitting TRBD1. Trimming cost V 6 bases and J 6 bases; bases outside gene matches: 12. Germline V gene data show CDR1 as SNHLY and CDR2 as FYNNEI. CDR3 length: 16 residues. The CDR3, as DNA: TGTGCCAGCAGCGCGGGACAGGGCCCCCCAATTCAGCCCCAGCATTTT. Translation gives CASSAGQGPPIQPQHF.

The chain links TRBV5-6 to TRBJ2-1; D not certain. Trimming removed 5 bases at V and 10 bases at J, with 16 bases between. The CDR3 has 13 residues. CDR1 and CDR2 from the germline V gene are SGHDT and YYEEEE. CDR3 sequence reads: CASRVYSRPEQFF. CDR3 coding DNA: TGTGCCAGCAGAGTTTATTCTAGGCCAGAGCAGTTCTTC.

V and J are TRBV7-7 and TRBJ1-3; no definite D call. Germline V gene lookup returns CDR1 SSHAT and CDR2 FNYEAQ (reference sequence). CDR3 length: 14 residues. V was shortened by 5 bases and J by 2 bases, with 10 bases between the two germline ends. Written as DNA, the CDR3 is TGTGCCAGCAGCCAAACGGGGACTGGAAACACCATATATTTT. This encodes CASSQTGTGNTIYF. Looking up the rest from reference TRBV7-7 and TRBJ1-3 gives the full variable domain: GAGVSQSPRYKVTKRGQDVTLRCDPISSHATLYWYQQALGQGPEFLTYFNYEAQPDKSGLPSDRFSAERPEGSISTLTIQRTEQRDSAMYRCASSQTGTGNTIYFGEGSWLTVV.

The CDR3 loop reads CASSLSRYNEQFF. For the CDR3, the DNA is TGTGCCAGCAGCTTATCCCGTTACAATGAGCAGTTCTTC. This chain connects TRBV11-2 to TRBJ2-1, with D hard to call. The V and J ends lost 2 bases and 4 bases respectively, with 6 bases between them. The germline V gene encodes CDR1 SGHAT and CDR2 FQNNGV. The CDR3 has 13 residues.

The chain links TRBV28 to TRBJ2-5, with no clear D. The germline V gene has CDR1 MDHEN and CDR2 SYDVKM. CDR3 length: 15 residues. Trimming left V 5 bases short and J 2 bases short, with 15 bases between. In nucleotides, the CDR3 is TGTGCCAGCAGTGAGCCACAGAAAACTCAAGAGACCCAGTACTTC. Translated, it gives CASSEPQKTQETQYF.

This chain joins TRBV2 and TRBJ1-2, with TRBD1 identical over 8 bases. The CDR3 consists of 14 residues. Germline V gene sequence: CDR1 SNHLY, CDR2 FYNNEI. Trimming removed 1 base from V and 5 bases from J; junction bases left unmatched: 3. In DNA, the CDR3 is TGTGCCAGCAGTGAAGGGCAGGGGGCGTATGGCTACACCTTC. It translates to CASSEGQGAYGYTF.

The rearrangement uses TRBV19 and TRBJ2-3; tentative D call: TRBD1 (5 bases). Trimming pared 8 bases from V and 4 bases from J, leaving 13 bases between. Germline CDR1 reads LNHDA; CDR2 reads SQIVND (reference sequence). The CDR3 runs to 13 residues. This CDR3 is CASSTQGSDTQYF. The CDR3 DNA is TGTGCCAGTTCCACGCAGGGCTCAGATACGCAGTATTTT.

This clone was detected once. The genes are TRBV21-1 and TRBJ2-1; the table calls TRBD1, which could not be checked here. TRBV21-1 is classified as a pseudogene. The CDR3 has 15 residues. CDR3 loop: CASSNKGGGCNEQFF. DNA for the CDR3: TGTGCCAGCAGCAATAAAGGGGGTGGGTGCAATGAGCAGTTCTTC.

The V and J genes are TRBV12-5 and TRBJ1-2; possible D gene TRBD1, 5 bases. There are 12 residues in the CDR3. The germline V gene encodes CDR1 LGHNT and CDR2 FRNRAP. With 3 bases removed from V and 6 bases from J, the gap between germline ends came to 8 bases. The CDR3 here is CASGFKGDGYTF. DNA for the CDR3: TGTGCTAGTGGTTTTAAAGGGGATGGCTACACCTTC.

This rearrangement joins TRBV28 to TRBJ2-2; 13 bases align to TRBD2. With 5 bases clipped from V and 4 bases from J, the junction kept 16 bases outside the gene matches. The CDR3 extends over 20 amino acids. Germline-derived CDR1 and CDR2 are MDHEN and SYDVKM. The CDR3 region has the DNA TGTGCCAGCAGTCCCCAAACCCAACTAGCGGGAGGGCTAAGCACCGGGGAGCTGTTTTTT. This sequence encodes CASSPQTQLAGGLSTGELFF.

This clone was found a few times. This sequence joins TRBV15 and TRBJ2-3, with 7 bases that match TRBD2. CDR3 length equals 15 residues. The trim removed 0 bases at V and 1 base at J, leaving 1 base unmatched. The V gene's germline CDR1 is LNHNV and CDR2 YYDKDF (reference sequence). The CDR3 DNA sequence: TGTGCCACCAGCAGAGATCGGGGGGGCACAGATACGCAGTATTTT. Translating it yields CATSRDRGGTDTQYF.

This chain uses TRBV10-3 with TRBJ2-7, with a possible D match to TRBD1 (5 bases). Trimming stripped 6 bases from V and 5 bases from J, with 11 bases between. Per the germline V gene, CDR1 is ENHRY and CDR2 is SYGVKD. The CDR3 loop spans 12 amino acids. CDR3 nucleotides: TGTGCCATCAGCAGGGCTAGGGACGAGCAGTACTTC. Its translation is CAISRARDEQYF.

The V and J genes are TRBV6-5 and TRBJ2-5, with 12 bases aligning to TRBD2. Germline-derived CDR1 and CDR2 are MNHEY and SVGAGI. The CDR3 extends over 13 amino acids. The trim removed 10 bases at V and 11 bases at J, leaving 11 bases unmatched. CDR3 in amino acids: CATSGRESDEQYF. Written as DNA, the CDR3 is TGTGCCACTAGCGGGAGGGAGAGCGATGAGCAGTACTTC.

This clone was seen a few times. The V gene is TRBV5-4, the J gene TRBJ1-2; 7 positions match TRBD1. Germline-derived CDR1 and CDR2 are SGHNT and YYREEE (reference sequence). The V segment lost 2 bases and the J segment 6 bases; nucleotides outside the gene matches: 10. The CDR3 has 15 amino acids. The CDR3 loop reads CASSLDRDILDGYTF. CDR3 sequence (DNA): TGTGCCAGCAGCTTAGACAGGGATATCTTGGATGGCTACACCTTC.

The chain employs TRBV28 and TRBJ2-1, with 9 bases aligning to TRBD2. CDR3 length: 14 amino acids. CDR1 is MDHEN, CDR2 SYDVKM, per germline. V lost 6 bases and J lost 4; bases outside the gene matches: 4. The chain's CDR3 is CASRGLAQYNEQFF. The CDR3 nucleotides are TGTGCCAGCAGAGGACTAGCGCAGTACAATGAGCAGTTCTTC.

The chain carries TRBV11-1 and TRBJ2-7, with D possibly TRBD1 on 5 matching bases. The germline V gene encodes CDR1 SGHAT and CDR2 FQDESV (reference sequence). V gave up 5 bases and J gave up 3 bases, with 17 bases separating them. The CDR3 is made up of 15 amino acids. CDR3 residues: CASSPDSRSYYEQYF. CDR3 sequence (DNA): TGTGCCAGCAGCCCAGACAGCCGAAGCTACTACGAGCAGTACTTC.

This clone occurred once. The rearrangement uses TRBV6-5 and TRBJ2-1; D is undetermined. The CDR3 is made up of 12 amino acids. CDR1 and CDR2 (germline): MNHEY, SVGAGI. V lost 2 bases and J 8 bases, leaving 7 bases between the germline ends. CDR3: CASSYPQDEQFF. The CDR3 DNA is TGTGCCAGCAGTTACCCGCAGGATGAGCAGTTCTTC.

This sequence joins TRBV6-6 and TRBJ1-1; 7 bases map to TRBD1. The CDR3 spans 14 residues. The ends lost 6 bases at V and 4 bases at J; junction bases unmatched: 8. CDR1 and CDR2 (germline): MNHNY, SVGAGI (reference sequence). CDR3 region: CASSSQGLGTEAFF. In DNA, the CDR3 is TGTGCCAGCAGCTCACAGGGGTTAGGCACTGAAGCTTTCTTT.

As DNA, the CDR3 is TGTGCCAGCAGCTTAGCGTGGTTAGATGAGCAGTTCTTC. Translated, it gives CASSLAWLDEQFF. V usage is TRBV7-9 and J usage is TRBJ2-1; D ambiguous. This CDR3 region has 13 residues. Germline CDR1 SEHNR, CDR2 FQNEAQ (reference sequence). The ends were cut back, 0 bases at V and 8 bases at J, with 8 bases in the middle.

The rearrangement joins TRBV5-8 to TRBJ2-1; TRBD2 might be the D (5 bases). CDR3 length: 13 amino acids. The V end was cut by 0 bases, the J end by 12 bases, with 13 bases between. Germline CDR1 and CDR2: SGHTS and YDEGEE. CDR3 amino acids: CASSLDRTWGQFF. CDR3 nucleotide sequence: TGTGCCAGCAGCTTGGATCGGACTTGGGGGCAGTTCTTC.

This chain connects TRBV7-2 to TRBJ2-1; 10 bases match TRBD2. CDR1 is SGHTA and CDR2 is FQGNSA in the germline V gene. The CDR3 sequence is 16 residues long. V was pared by 2 bases and J by 4 bases, with 5 bases of the junction left unmatched. CDR3 nucleotide sequence: TGTGCCAGCAGCTTATTTAGCGGGAGGATTTACAATGAGCAGTTCTTC. Translating it yields CASSLFSGRIYNEQFF. The full variable domain, rest sourced from reference TRBV7-2 and TRBJ2-1, is GAGVSQSPSNKVTEKGKDVELRCDPISGHTALYWYRQSLGQGLEFLIYFQGNSAPDKSGLPSDRFSAERTGGSVSTLTIQRTQQEDSAVYLCASSLFSGRIYNEQFFGPGTRLTVL.

V usage is TRBV28 and J usage is TRBJ2-7; TRBD2 matches 10 bases. CDR3 size: 15 residues. With 2 bases clipped from V and 2 bases from J, the junction kept 3 bases outside the gene matches. CDR1 and CDR2 (germline): MDHEN, SYDVKM. This chain's CDR3 is CASSLASGGAYEQYF. As DNA, the CDR3 is TGTGCCAGCAGTTTAGCCAGCGGGGGGGCCTACGAGCAGTACTTC.

The V call is TRBV12-5, the J call TRBJ2-5; TRBD1 aligns across 7 bases. CDR3 length: 16 amino acids. Germline V gene lookup returns CDR1 LGHNT and CDR2 FRNRAP. Trimming at V came to 1 base and at J to 5 bases, leaving 10 bases not matched to a gene. CDR3 region: CASGLGGGAEVETQYF. The CDR3 DNA follows: TGTGCTAGTGGTTTGGGAGGGGGCGCGGAGGTGGAGACCCAGTACTTC.

The rearrangement links TRBV7-8 to TRBJ1-1; TRBD1 matches 7 bases. Trimming cost V 4 bases and J 0 bases; bases outside gene matches: 8. Germline V gene sequence: CDR1 SGHVS, CDR2 FQNEAQ. This CDR3 contains 16 residues. In DNA, the CDR3 is TGTGCCAGCAGCTGGTCATCCCAGGGGGTGAACACTGAAGCTTTCTTT. It is translated as CASSWSSQGVNTEAFF.

This clone was counted a few times. DNA for the CDR3: TGTGCCAGCAGCCCACAGGGGGCGCGCAATCAGCCCCAGCATTTT. Protein sequence: CASSPQGARNQPQHF. This chain joins TRBV9 and TRBJ1-5, with 9 bases identical to TRBD1. The junction had 4 bases not matched to a gene; V was cut back by 4 bases and J by 2 bases. The CDR3 loop spans 15 amino acids. Germline CDR1 reads SGDLS; CDR2 reads YYNGEE.

This chain uses TRBV27 with TRBJ2-7; 11 nucleotides align to TRBD2. The germline gives CDR1 MNHEY, CDR2 SMNVEV (reference sequence). The CDR3 length is 14 residues. Germline trimming cut 4 bases from V and 6 bases from J; bases unmatched to any gene: 5. The CDR3 bases are TGTGCCAGCAGTTGGGGACTAGCGGAAGGCGAGCAGTACTTC. This sequence encodes CASSWGLAEGEQYF.

J is TRBJ1-2 and V is TRBV5-1; TRBD1 matches at 9 bases. The CDR3 contains 16 residues. Looked up from germline, CDR1 is SGHRS and CDR2 is YFSETQ. V was pared by 4 bases and J by 0 bases, with 7 bases of the junction left unmatched. The CDR3 nucleotides read TGCGCCAGCAGCACTCGGACAGGGGTAACTAACTATGGCTACACCTTC. Translation gives CASSTRTGVTNYGYTF.

As concerns this clone: An end of the junction does not agree with germline; a read error may underlie this. This same CDR3 is encoded by further DNA sequences in the sample. The chain recombines TRBV30 with TRBJ1-6; D is uncertain. Germline assignment: CDR1 GTSNPN and CDR2 SVGIG (reference sequence). CDR3 size: 15 residues. Written as DNA, the CDR3 is TGTGCCTTGGAGGAGGAACAGCCCTATAATTCCCCCCTCCACTTT. It encodes CALEEEQPYNSPLHF.